These 17 T cell receptor beta chains were all obtained from the same sample, sequenced in a study of technical replicates of blood from several donors. Sequencing used immunoSEQ multiplex PCR; TCRdb keeps in-frame clones, though not all of them. Of some 71,000 clones in the sample, 95% to 97% are singletons; the top ten hold under 0.3%. Input material: T cells isolated from PBMCs. The receptors here all came from a human donor in good health.

In DNA, the CDR3 is TGTGCCAGCAGCTTGGTAGCTAGTGGCACAGATACGCAGTATTTT. This gives the protein CASSLVASGTDTQYF. The V call is TRBV5-6, the J call TRBJ2-3, with D unclear. Germline loops: CDR1 SGHDT, CDR2 YYEEEE. V shed 0 bases and J shed 1 base, with 9 bases lying between them. This CDR3 region has 15 residues.

The genes are TRBV23-1 and TRBJ2-7; 14 bases match TRBD2. TRBV23-1 is classed as an ORF, of uncertain function. After removal of 4 bases from V and 4 bases from J, the junction contained 6 bases not matched to a gene. The CDR3 is made up of 16 amino acids. CDR3 loop: CASSLRGTSGRYEQYF. For the CDR3, the DNA is TGCGCCAGCAGTCTACGGGGGACTAGCGGGAGATACGAGCAGTACTTC.

The rearrangement uses TRBV20-1 and TRBJ2-5; D remains ambiguous. CDR1 DFQATT and CDR2 SNEGSKA come from the germline V gene (reference sequence). The CDR3 runs to 9 residues. The CDR3 reads CRGPGGQYF. DNA of the CDR3: TGCCGCGGCCCCGGTGGCCAGTACTTC.

The rearrangement links TRBV7-3 to TRBJ2-1, with unresolved D. Trimming removed 5 bases at V and 0 bases at J, with 5 bases between. CDR1 is SGHTA and CDR2 is FQGTGA in the germline V gene. The CDR3 is 13 amino acids. CDR3 DNA sequence: TGTGCCAGCAGCCCCAGCTCCTACAATGAGCAGTTCTTC. Protein product: CASSPSSYNEQFF.

This clone was recorded only once. The gene calls are TRBV27 and TRBJ2-2; TRBD2 matches 9 bases. This CDR3 has 16 amino acids. Trimming took 4 bases from V and 0 from J; bases not matched to a gene: 3. The germline CDR1 and CDR2 sequences are MNHEY and SMNVEV (reference sequence). DNA of the CDR3: TGTGCCAGCAGTTCTAGCGGGATTGCGAACACCGGGGAGCTGTTTTTT. The encoded protein is CASSSSGIANTGELFF.

The chain carries TRBV18 and TRBJ2-5; D call uncertain. Germline CDR1 KGHSH, CDR2 LQKENI. The CDR3 contains 13 residues. V was shortened by 6 bases and J by 1 base, with 9 bases between the two germline ends. The CDR3 DNA reads TGTGCCAGCTCGCGTACCCCCCAAGAGACCCAGTACTTC. Translating it yields CASSRTPQETQYF.

CDR3 in amino acids: CASSLDISTEDFKKLFF. In DNA, the CDR3 is TGTGCCAGCAGTTTGGACATCTCTACGGAAGACTTTAAAAAACTGTTTTTT. The chain combines TRBV28 with TRBJ1-4, with a possible D match to TRBD1 (5 bases). This CDR3 contains 17 residues. CDR1 is MDHEN, CDR2 SYDVKM, per germline. The germline V and J ends were trimmed by 3 bases and 9 bases, with 23 bases remaining between them.

The chain uses TRBV11-2 and TRBJ2-7, with unresolved D. The CDR3 is made up of 14 amino acids. Trimming stripped 6 bases from V and 3 bases from J, with 15 bases between. Per the germline V gene, CDR1 is SGHAT and CDR2 is FQNNGV. CDR3 bases: TGTGCCAGCAGGTCGACATATCCACGCTACGAGCAGTACTTC. This gives the protein CASRSTYPRYEQYF.

The chain employs TRBV28 and TRBJ1-2; 9 bases map to TRBD1. Germline CDR1 reads MDHEN; CDR2 reads SYDVKM. V shed 6 bases and J 9 bases; nucleotides not matched to a gene: 14. The CDR3 runs 15 residues. The CDR3 nucleotides are TGTGCCAGCAGCTCTCCTCGGGGACAGGGCCCGAGCTACACCTTC. It translates to CASSSPRGQGPSYTF.

The CDR3 bases are TGTGCCAGCAGCTTGGGACAGGGTGGAACCTACGAGCAGTACTTC. Protein sequence: CASSLGQGGTYEQYF. The rearrangement links TRBV7-9 to TRBJ2-7; 9 bases line up with TRBD1. The V gene's germline CDR1 is SEHNR and CDR2 FQNEAQ (reference sequence). The V gene end was trimmed by 3 bases and the J gene end by 2 bases; junction bases not matched to a gene: 5. The CDR3 has 15 amino acids.

The chain employs TRBV6-1 and TRBJ2-1, with D perhaps matching TRBD2 (5 bases). Looked up from germline, CDR1 is MNHNS and CDR2 is SASEGT. The CDR3 loop spans 16 amino acids. V lost 0 bases to trimming and J lost 8 bases, with 17 bases between them. The CDR3 DNA reads TGTGCCAGCAGTGAAGCGCTTAGGACGGGGAGCGATGAGCAGTTCTTC. This translates into CASSEALRTGSDEQFF.

This chain links TRBV30 with TRBJ2-5; tentatively, D is TRBD1 (6 bases). The CDR3 is 13 amino acids. Per germline, CDR1 GTSNPN and CDR2 SVGIG (reference sequence). The V end lost 3 bases, the J end lost 4 bases, and 12 bases lay between the germline ends. CDR3 nucleotide sequence: TGTGCCTGGAGGGTGGCAGGGGTAGAGACCCAGTACTTC. Protein: CAWRVAGVETQYF.

The chain recombines TRBV4-1 with TRBJ1-1, with D tentatively TRBD1 (5 bases). CDR1 and CDR2 from the germline V gene are MGHRA and YSYEKL. V was pared by 3 bases and J by 4 bases, with 15 bases between. This CDR3 spans 15 amino acids. For the CDR3, the DNA is TGCGCCAGCAGCCACGCTCCAGACAGTCTCACTGAAGCTTTCTTT. It yields the protein CASSHAPDSLTEAFF.

The chain recombines TRBV7-2 with TRBJ1-5; tentative D call: TRBD1 (6 bases). V was cut by 0 bases and J by 4 bases, with 7 bases left in between. CDR1 and CDR2 from the germline V gene are SGHTA and FQGNSA. The CDR3 contains 14 residues. In DNA form, the CDR3 reads TGTGCCAGCAGCTTAGCGCAGGGGAATCAGCCCCAGCATTTT. This sequence encodes CASSLAQGNQPQHF.

V and J are TRBV30 and TRBJ1-1; TRBD1 agrees at 8 bases. V lost 7 bases, J lost 3 bases, and 4 bases stayed unmatched. Germline CDR1 GTSNPN, CDR2 SVGIG (reference sequence). This CDR3 comprises 12 residues. CDR3 bases: TGTGCCTTTTCAGGGGGCTACACTGAAGCTTTCTTT. Translation: CAFSGGYTEAFF.

This sequence joins TRBV5-1 and TRBJ1-2, with D unresolved. The CDR3 consists of 13 residues. Trimming took 1 base from V and 4 from J, leaving 8 bases between them. CDR1 SGHRS and CDR2 YFSETQ come from the germline V gene. The CDR3 spells CASSLYSGYGYTF. The CDR3 DNA reads as TGCGCCAGCAGCTTGTACAGCGGCTATGGCTACACCTTC.

The V gene is TRBV27, the J gene TRBJ1-1, with D maybe TRBD1 (5 bases). CDR3 length equals 14 residues. V shed 3 bases and J shed 1 base, with 9 bases lying between them. Germline CDR1 reads MNHEY; CDR2 reads SMNVEV (reference sequence). The CDR3: CASSFGGRNTEAFF. The CDR3 nucleotides read TGTGCCAGCAGTTTCGGGGGGAGGAACACTGAAGCTTTCTTT.